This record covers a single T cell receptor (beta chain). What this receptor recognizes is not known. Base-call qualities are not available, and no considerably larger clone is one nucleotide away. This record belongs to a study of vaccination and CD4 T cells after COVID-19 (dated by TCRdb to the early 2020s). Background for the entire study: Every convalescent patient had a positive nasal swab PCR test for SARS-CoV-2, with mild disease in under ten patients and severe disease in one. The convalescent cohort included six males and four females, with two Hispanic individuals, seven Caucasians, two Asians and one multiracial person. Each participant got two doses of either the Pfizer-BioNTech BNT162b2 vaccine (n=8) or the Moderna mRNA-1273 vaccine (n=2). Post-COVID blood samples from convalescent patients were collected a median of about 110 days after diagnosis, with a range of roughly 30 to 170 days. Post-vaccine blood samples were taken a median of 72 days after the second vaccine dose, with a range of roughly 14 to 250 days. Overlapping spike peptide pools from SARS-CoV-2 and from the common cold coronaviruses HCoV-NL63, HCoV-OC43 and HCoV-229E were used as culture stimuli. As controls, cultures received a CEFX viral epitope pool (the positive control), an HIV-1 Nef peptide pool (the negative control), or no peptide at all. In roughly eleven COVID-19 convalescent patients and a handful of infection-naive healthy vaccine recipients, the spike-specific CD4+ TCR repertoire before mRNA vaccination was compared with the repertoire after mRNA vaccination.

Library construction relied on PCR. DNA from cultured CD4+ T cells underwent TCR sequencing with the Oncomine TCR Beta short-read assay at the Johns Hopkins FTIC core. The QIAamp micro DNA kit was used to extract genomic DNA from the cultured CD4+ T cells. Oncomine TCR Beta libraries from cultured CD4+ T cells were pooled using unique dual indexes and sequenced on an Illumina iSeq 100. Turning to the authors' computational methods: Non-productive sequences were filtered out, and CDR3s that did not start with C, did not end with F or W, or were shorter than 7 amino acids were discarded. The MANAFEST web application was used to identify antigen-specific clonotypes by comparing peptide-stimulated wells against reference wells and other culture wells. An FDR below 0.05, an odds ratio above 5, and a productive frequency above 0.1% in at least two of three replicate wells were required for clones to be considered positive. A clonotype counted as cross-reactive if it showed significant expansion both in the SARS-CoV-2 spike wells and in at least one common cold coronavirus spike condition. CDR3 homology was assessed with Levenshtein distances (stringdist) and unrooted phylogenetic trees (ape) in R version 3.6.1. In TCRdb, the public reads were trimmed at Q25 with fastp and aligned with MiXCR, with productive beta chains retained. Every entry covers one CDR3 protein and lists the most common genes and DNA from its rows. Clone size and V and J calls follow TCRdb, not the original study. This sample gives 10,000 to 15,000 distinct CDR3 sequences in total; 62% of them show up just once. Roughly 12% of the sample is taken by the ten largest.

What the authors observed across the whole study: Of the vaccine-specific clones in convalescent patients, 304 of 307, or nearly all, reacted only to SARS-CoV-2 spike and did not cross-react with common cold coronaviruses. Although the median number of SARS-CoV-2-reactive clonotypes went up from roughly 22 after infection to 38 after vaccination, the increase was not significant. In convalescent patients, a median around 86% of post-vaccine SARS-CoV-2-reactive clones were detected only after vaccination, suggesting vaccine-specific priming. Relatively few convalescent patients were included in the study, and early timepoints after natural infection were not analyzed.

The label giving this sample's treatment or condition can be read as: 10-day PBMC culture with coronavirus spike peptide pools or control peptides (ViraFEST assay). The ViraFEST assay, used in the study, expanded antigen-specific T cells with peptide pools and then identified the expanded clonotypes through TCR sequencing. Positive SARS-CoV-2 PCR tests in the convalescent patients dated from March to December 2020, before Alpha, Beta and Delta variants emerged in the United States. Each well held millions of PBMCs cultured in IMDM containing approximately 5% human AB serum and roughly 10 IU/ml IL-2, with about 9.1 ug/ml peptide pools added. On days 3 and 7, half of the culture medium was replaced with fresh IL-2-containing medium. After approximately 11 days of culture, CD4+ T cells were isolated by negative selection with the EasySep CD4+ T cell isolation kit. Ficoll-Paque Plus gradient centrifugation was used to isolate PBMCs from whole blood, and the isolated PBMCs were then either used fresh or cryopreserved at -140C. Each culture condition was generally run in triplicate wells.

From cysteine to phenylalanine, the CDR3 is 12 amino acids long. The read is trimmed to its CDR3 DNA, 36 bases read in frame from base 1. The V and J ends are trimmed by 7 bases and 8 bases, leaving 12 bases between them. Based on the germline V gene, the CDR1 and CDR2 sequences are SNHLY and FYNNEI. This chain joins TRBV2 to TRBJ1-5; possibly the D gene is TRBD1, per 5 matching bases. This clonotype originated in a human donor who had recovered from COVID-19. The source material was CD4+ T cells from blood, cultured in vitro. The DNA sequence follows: TGTGCCAGCAAGAGGGACCTTGAGCCCCAGCATTTT. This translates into CASKRDLEPQHF.